The 27 T cell receptor beta chains listed next were all sequenced from one sample in a study of shared clonotypes between healthy human individuals. Here immunoSEQ multiplex PCR was the method, and the copy in TCRdb shows in-frame clones only, minus some. In the table there are roughly 550,000 clones, nearly 97% of which are singletons. Terminally differentiated effector memory CD45RA+ cells were excluded from the naive CD8 cells, which were CD45RO-negative and positively selected for CCR7. Sample: naive CD8+ T cells sorted from blood. Source of these receptors: a woman aged 30 to 39 in good health.

A word on this clone: Mismatch with germline at one junction end may stem from a read error. This sequence joins TRBV4-2 and TRBJ2-5; TRBD2 matches 7 bases. CDR1 and CDR2 (germline): LGHNA, YNFKEQ. The CDR3 has 14 amino acids. For the CDR3, the DNA is TGTGCCACCAGCGGGGAGAGCCGCCAAGAGACCCAGTACTTC. Its translation: CATSGESRQETQYF.

The J gene is TRBJ2-7, the V gene TRBV28, with 12 bases fitting TRBD2. The CDR3 extends over 15 amino acids. Per germline, CDR1 MDHEN and CDR2 SYDVKM. V gave up 6 bases and J gave up 3 bases; unmatched junction bases: 6. The CDR3 region has the DNA TGTGCCAGCAGAGAAGGGACTAGCGGGTTCTACGAGCAGTACTTC. This sequence encodes CASREGTSGFYEQYF.

The chain combines TRBV7-3 with TRBJ2-5; tentatively, D is TRBD2 (6 bases). The CDR3 length is 15 residues. Germline values: CDR1 SGHTA, CDR2 FQGTGA. Trimming took off 5 bases at V and 2 bases at J, with 15 bases between the two ends. The CDR3 loop reads CASSLTGTLQETQYF. CDR3 nucleotide sequence: TGTGCCAGCAGCCTTACCGGGACTTTACAAGAGACCCAGTACTTC.

V and J are TRBV10-1 and TRBJ1-2; D unresolved. With 2 bases removed from V and 4 bases from J, the gap between germline ends came to 8 bases. The CDR3 runs 13 residues. Germline CDR1 is WNHNN and CDR2 is SYGVQD (reference sequence). Written as DNA, the CDR3 is TGCGCCAGCAGTGAGGGACTGAGCTATGGCTACACCTTC. As protein: CASSEGLSYGYTF.

The genes are TRBV10-1 and TRBJ2-1, with D maybe TRBD1 (5 bases). The CDR3 spans 12 residues. Trimming took off 5 bases at V and 3 bases at J, with 5 bases between the two ends. CDR1 is WNHNN and CDR2 is SYGVQD in the germline V gene (reference sequence). The CDR3 spells CASSRGYNEQFF. DNA for the CDR3: TGCGCCAGCAGTAGGGGCTACAATGAGCAGTTCTTC.

V and J are TRBV27 and TRBJ2-3, with D hard to call. This CDR3 is built from 13 residues. Trimming took off 5 bases at V and 3 bases at J, with 9 bases between the two ends. CDR1 and CDR2 from the germline V gene are MNHEY and SMNVEV (reference sequence). CDR3 in amino acids: CASSPVVTDTQYF. The CDR3 bases are TGTGCCAGCAGTCCAGTAGTGACAGATACGCAGTATTTT.

The genes are TRBV2 and TRBJ2-7; 13 nucleotides align to TRBD2. The ends lost 4 bases at V and 2 bases at J; junction bases unmatched: 14. The CDR3 contains 19 residues. Germline V gene sequence: CDR1 SNHLY, CDR2 FYNNEI. The CDR3 coding sequence is TGTGCCAGCAGTGCCGGAGGACTAGCGGGAGTTTATTACCCCTACGAGCAGTACTTC. Translated: CASSAGGLAGVYYPYEQYF.

The chain has TRBV27 and TRBJ2-2; D is uncertain. Germline CDR1 reads MNHEY; CDR2 reads SMNVEV (reference sequence). Trimming took off 5 bases at V and 8 bases at J, with 18 bases between the two ends. The CDR3 extends over 15 amino acids. As DNA, the CDR3 is TGTGCCAGCAGTATCCTGTCGGGCCTGGGGGGGGAGCTGTTTTTT. Protein product: CASSILSGLGGELFF.

The chain is built from TRBV28 and TRBJ2-7; D ambiguous. Germline-derived CDR1 and CDR2 are MDHEN and SYDVKM. The CDR3 is 17 amino acids. Deletions cut 2 bases from V and 0 bases from J, with 17 bases between. The CDR3 sequence: CASSLLPSTSSSYEQYF. CDR3 DNA: TGTGCCAGCAGTTTACTTCCTTCGACTTCCAGCTCCTACGAGCAGTACTTC.

The CDR3 region has the DNA TGTGCCAGTGGGAGGGACAGGGGTTTGTTGAATGAGCAGTTCTTC. Translating gives CASGRDRGLLNEQFF. The rearrangement links TRBV19 to TRBJ2-1, with 10 bases that match TRBD1. The V and J ends lost 8 bases and 7 bases, in that order; junction bases with no gene match: 11. The CDR3 is made up of 15 amino acids. The germline CDR1 and CDR2 sequences are LNHDA and SQIVND (reference sequence).

The chain recombines TRBV7-8 with TRBJ2-1; TRBD1 or TRBD2 may be the D gene (6 bases each). The V gene lost 6 bases and the J gene lost 5 bases, with 14 bases spanning the gap. This CDR3 is built from 14 residues. Germline CDR1 SGHVS, CDR2 FQNEAQ. This CDR3 is CASSPTGGDNEQFF. The CDR3 DNA reads TGTGCCAGCAGTCCGACAGGCGGGGACAATGAGCAGTTCTTC.

In its sample, this clone was seen once. The CDR3: CASSPVLAGAGYNEQFF. In DNA, the CDR3 is TGTGCCAGCAGCCCAGTTCTAGCGGGAGCGGGCTACAATGAGCAGTTCTTC. This rearrangement joins TRBV7-3 to TRBJ2-1, with 10 bases matching TRBD2. Germline loops: CDR1 SGHTA, CDR2 FQGTGA. J was trimmed by 3 bases and V by 5 bases; bases with no gene match: 10. The CDR3 contains 17 residues.

The V gene is TRBV19, the J gene TRBJ1-1; unclear D gene. V shed 4 bases and J shed 5 bases, with 14 bases lying between them. This CDR3 has 14 residues. Germline V lookup: CDR1 LNHDA, CDR2 SQIVND (reference sequence). The CDR3: CASSTPVGVTEAFF. As DNA, the CDR3 is TGTGCCAGTAGTACCCCCGTGGGCGTTACTGAAGCTTTCTTT.

The chain employs TRBV6-5 and TRBJ2-1; D is perhaps TRBD2 (6 bases). Germline V gives CDR1 MNHEY, CDR2 SVGAGI. The length of the CDR3 is 14 residues. Trimming cost V 5 bases and J 3 bases, with 11 bases left between them. The chain's CDR3 is CASSREPGYNEQFF. The CDR3 DNA sequence: TGTGCCAGCAGTCGGGAGCCAGGCTACAATGAGCAGTTCTTC.

The V call is TRBV28, the J call TRBJ2-2; 11 bases match TRBD2. The CDR3 consists of 19 residues. V lost 5 bases, J lost 0 bases, and 11 bases stayed unmatched. CDR1 and CDR2 (germline): MDHEN, SYDVKM. The CDR3 nucleotides read TGTGCCAGCAGTACCCACCCCCCGACTAGCGGGACGAACACCGGGGAGCTGTTTTTT. As protein: CASSTHPPTSGTNTGELFF.

The chain has TRBV6-1 and TRBJ1-1; a possible D gene is TRBD1 (5 bases). Per germline, CDR1 MNHNS and CDR2 SASEGT. Between the trimmed V and J ends, which lost 5 bases and 5 bases, there was a span of 18 bases. There are 15 residues in the CDR3. CDR3 in amino acids: CASSPRWGSLTEAFF. In DNA form, the CDR3 reads TGTGCCAGCAGTCCCCGGTGGGGGAGCTTAACTGAAGCTTTCTTT.

Note on this clone: Other nucleotide sequences from this sample produce the same CDR3. The J gene is TRBJ2-1, the V gene TRBV5-1; 9 nucleotides match TRBD2. The CDR3 has 15 amino acids. The V gene end was trimmed by 0 bases and the J gene end by 4 bases; junction bases not matched to a gene: 2. CDR1 is SGHRS and CDR2 is YFSETQ in the germline V gene. CDR3 nucleotide sequence: TGCGCCAGCAGCTTGGTCGCGGGGGGGTACAATGAGCAGTTCTTC. It codes for CASSLVAGGYNEQFF. Supplemented by reference TRBV5-1 and TRBJ2-1, the full variable domain reads KAGVTQTPRYLIKTRGQQVTLSCSPISGHRSVSWYQQTPGQGLQFLFEYFSETQRNKGNFPGRFSGRQFSNSRSEMNVSTLELGDSALYLCASSLVAGGYNEQFFGPGTRLTVL.

This clone has only one observation. The CDR3 region is CASSLTETYEQYF. In nucleotides, the CDR3 is TGTGCCAGCAGCCTAACAGAAACCTACGAGCAGTACTTC. The chain carries TRBV2 and TRBJ2-7; D is undetermined. CDR3 size: 13 residues. Per the germline V gene, CDR1 is SNHLY and CDR2 is FYNNEI. Deletions cut 6 bases from V and 2 bases from J, with 11 bases between.

The V call is TRBV27, the J call TRBJ2-1; 7 bases align to TRBD2. The junction had 7 bases not matched to a gene; V was cut back by 5 bases and J by 6 bases. Per germline, CDR1 MNHEY and CDR2 SMNVEV (reference sequence). The CDR3 extends over 14 amino acids. This CDR3 reads CASSPGLTANEQFF. CDR3 DNA: TGTGCCAGCAGTCCGGGACTAACTGCCAATGAGCAGTTCTTC.

This clone was found a few times. This chain uses TRBV10-2 with TRBJ2-7, with 7 bases aligning to TRBD2. J was trimmed by 3 bases and V by 6 bases; bases with no gene match: 5. CDR3 length equals 13 residues. Germline lookup yields CDR1 WSHSY and CDR2 SAAADI. CDR3 loop: CASRAREFYEQYF. DNA for the CDR3: TGCGCCAGCAGGGCGCGGGAGTTCTACGAGCAGTACTTC.

This clone was recorded a few times. The V gene is TRBV2, the J gene TRBJ1-1; D is undetermined. The CDR3 loop spans 12 amino acids. V gave up 5 bases and J gave up 0 bases, with 4 bases separating them. Germline values: CDR1 SNHLY, CDR2 FYNNEI. CDR3 bases: TGTGCCAGCAGTACCCTGAACACTGAAGCTTTCTTT. Amino acid sequence: CASSTLNTEAFF.

The chain couples TRBV19 to TRBJ1-2; D is perhaps TRBD1 (6 bases). Germline CDR1 and CDR2: LNHDA and SQIVND (reference sequence). The V end lost 5 bases, the J end lost 6 bases, and 16 bases lay between the germline ends. The length of the CDR3 is 14 residues. CDR3 sequence (DNA): TGTGCCAGTAGTGTGATGCAGGGGCCCAATGGCTACACCTTC. It encodes CASSVMQGPNGYTF. The full variable domain, in which reference TRBV19 and TRBJ1-2 provide the parts outside the CDR3, is DGGITQSPKYLFRKEGQNVTLSCEQNLNHDAMYWYRQDPGQGLRLIYYSQIVNDFQKGDIAEGYSVSREKKESFPLTVTSAQKNPTAFYLCASSVMQGPNGYTFGSGTRLTVV.

The CDR3 spells CSVDVESTQTQYF. The CDR3 DNA reads TGCAGCGTTGATGTGGAGTCTACGCAGACCCAGTACTTC. The gene calls are TRBV29-1 and TRBJ2-5, with D unresolved. Trimming cost V 3 bases and J 6 bases, with 14 bases left between them. CDR1 SQVTM and CDR2 ANQGSEA come from the germline V gene. This CDR3 region has 13 residues.

CDR3 amino acids: CASSYGYNEQFF. CDR3 sequence (DNA): TGTGCCAGCAGTTACGGCTACAATGAGCAGTTCTTC. This rearrangement joins TRBV6-5 to TRBJ2-1; D call uncertain. Trimming pared 2 bases from V and 3 bases from J, leaving 2 bases between. In germline, CDR1 is MNHEY, CDR2 SVGAGI. This CDR3 has 12 amino acids.

CDR3 in amino acids: CASSRYLAEEQYF. The CDR3 nucleotides read TGTGCCAGCAGCCGCTACCTAGCGGAGGAGCAGTACTTC. The chain has TRBV11-3 and TRBJ2-7; 7 nucleotides agree with TRBD2. V dropped 5 bases and J dropped 7; count of bases not matched to a gene: 8. Germline V gene sequence: CDR1 SGHNT, CDR2 YENEEA. The CDR3 has 13 residues.

This chain links TRBV9 with TRBJ2-2; D gene uncertain. CDR3 length: 12 residues. Looked up from germline, CDR1 is SGDLS and CDR2 is YYNGEE. V lost 0 bases to trimming and J lost 6 bases, with 3 bases between them. CDR3 nucleotide sequence: TGTGCCAGCAGCGTAGAACCCGGGGAGCTGTTTTTT. Protein: CASSVEPGELFF.

This clone was seen only once. V and J are TRBV11-3 and TRBJ2-1; 10 nucleotides line up with TRBD2. Germline V gene sequence: CDR1 SGHNT, CDR2 YENEEA. The V gene end was trimmed by 1 base and the J gene end by 8 bases; junction bases not matched to a gene: 5. This CDR3 is 15 amino acids long. The CDR3 here is CASSLGPLAGDEQFF. The CDR3 region has the DNA TGTGCCAGCAGCTTAGGACCGCTAGCGGGAGATGAGCAGTTCTTC.